This T cell receptor (beta chain) was sequenced during a study of blood T cell repertoires in COVID-19. Study in general: Specimens from acute and convalescent COVID-19 originated in the United States, Italy and Spain.

Trimming at V came to 6 bases and at J to 1 base, leaving 8 bases not matched to a gene. The CDR3 is 16 amino acids. Germline V gene sequence: CDR1 SGHNT, CDR2 YYREEE (reference sequence). Clones were sequenced by immunoSEQ multiplex PCR, and TCRdb holds only the in-frame ones, with some missing. The sample carries roughly 250,000 clones, approximately 83% recorded once. This clone was found a few times. The chain employs TRBV5-4 and TRBJ2-2; 8 nucleotides align to TRBD1. The source of this sequence is a woman in her thirties who had recovered from COVID-19. The sequencing sample was made of PBMCs or T cells enriched from blood (not recorded which). The CDR3 spells CASTRTGTGNTGELFF. CDR3 DNA: TGTGCCAGCACTCGTACCGGGACAGGGAACACCGGGGAGCTGTTTTTT.